This T cell receptor (beta chain) was identified in a study of long-term antiretroviral therapy in people with HIV. A v3.0 immunoSEQ assay was performed at survey level. Assay: immunoSEQ multiplex PCR; the TCRdb copy retains only in-frame clones and omits some. The repertoire holds 30,000 or so clones, 70% to 90% seen once, with approximately 8% in the top ten. Each participant with HIV received care in the United States. The cryopreserved samples used held about 0.85-11 million PBMC prior to extraction of DNA. Trimming removed 4 bases from V and 3 bases from J; junction bases left unmatched: 5. CDR3 length: 14 residues. The germline CDR1 and CDR2 sequences are SGHRS and YFSETQ.

The input for sequencing was unsorted PBMCs, taken 3 years after starting antiretroviral therapy. This chain links TRBV5-1 with TRBJ2-3; 7 positions agree with TRBD1. This clonotype was sampled from a man in his forties with HIV. For the CDR3, the DNA is TGCGCCAGCAGCACAGACAGGGTTACAGATACGCAGTATTTT. Protein: CASSTDRVTDTQYF. The whole variable domain, remainder taken from reference TRBV5-1 and TRBJ2-3, is KAGVTQTPRYLIKTRGQQVTLSCSPISGHRSVSWYQQTPGQGLQFLFEYFSETQRNKGNFPGRFSGRQFSNSRSEMNVSTLELGDSALYLCASSTDRVTDTQYFGPGTRLTVL.